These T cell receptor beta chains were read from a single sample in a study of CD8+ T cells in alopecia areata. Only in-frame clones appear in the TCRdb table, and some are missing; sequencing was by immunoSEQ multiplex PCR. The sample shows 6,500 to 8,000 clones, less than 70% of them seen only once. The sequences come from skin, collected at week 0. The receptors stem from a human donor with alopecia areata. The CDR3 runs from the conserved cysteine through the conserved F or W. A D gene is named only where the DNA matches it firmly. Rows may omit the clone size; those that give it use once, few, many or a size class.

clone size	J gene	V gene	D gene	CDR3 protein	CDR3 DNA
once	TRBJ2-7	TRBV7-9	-	CASSPLLSYEQYF	TGTGCCAGCAGTCCGCTTCTCTCCTACGAGCAGTACTTC
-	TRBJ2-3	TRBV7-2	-	CASSNPTDTQYF	TGTGCCAGCAGCAACCCCACAGATACGCAGTATTTT
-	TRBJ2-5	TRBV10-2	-	CASKDPTFRQYF	TGCGCCAGCAAAGACCCTACATTCCGCCAGTACTTC
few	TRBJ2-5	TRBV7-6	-	CASSSSETQYF	TGTGCCAGCAGCTCATCCGAGACCCAGTACTTC
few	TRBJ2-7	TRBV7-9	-	CASSPGYEQYF	TGTGCCAGCAGCCCGGGCTACGAGCAGTACTTC
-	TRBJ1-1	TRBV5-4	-	CASSFPRRGGSGTEAFF	TGTGCCAGCAGCTTTCCTCGACGGGGGGGGAGTGGTACTGAAGCTTTCTTT
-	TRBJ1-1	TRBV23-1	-	CASTRGPGNTEAFF	TGCGCCAGCACCCGGGGCCCGGGGAACACTGAAGCTTTCTTT
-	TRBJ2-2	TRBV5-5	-	CASSFFGAGELFF	TGTGCCAGCAGCTTTTTCGGTGCCGGGGAGCTGTTTTTT
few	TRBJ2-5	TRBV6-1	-	CASSSWTEQETQYF	TGTGCCAGCAGTTCCTGGACCGAACAAGAGACCCAGTACTTC
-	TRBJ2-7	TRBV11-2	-	CASSLIPFPYEQYF	TGTGCCAGCAGCTTAATCCCCTTCCCCTACGAGCAGTACTTC
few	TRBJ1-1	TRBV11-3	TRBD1	CASSYTGEAFF	TGTGCCAGCAGCTACACAGGGGAGGCTTTCTTT
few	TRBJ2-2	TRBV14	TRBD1	CASSFGQGRTGELFF	TGTGCCAGCAGTTTTGGACAGGGTCGCACCGGGGAGCTGTTTTTT
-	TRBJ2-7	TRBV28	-	CASSRARSPYEQYF	TGTGCCAGCAGTAGGGCGAGGTCTCCCTACGAGCAGTACTTC
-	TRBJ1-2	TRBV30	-	CAWSPQHNYGYTF	TGTGCCTGGAGTCCTCAGCATAACTATGGCTACACCTTC
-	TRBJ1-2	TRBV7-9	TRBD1	CASSLDRGTGYGYTF	TGTGCCAGCAGCCTCGACAGGGGGACGGGCTATGGCTACACCTTC
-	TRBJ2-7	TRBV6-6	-	CASSHGTDYEQYF	TGTGCCAGCAGCCACGGGACGGACTACGAGCAGTACTTC
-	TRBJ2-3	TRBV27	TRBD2	CASSLEGLAGSDTQYF	TGTGCCAGCAGTTTAGAAGGACTAGCGGGTTCAGATACGCAGTATTTT
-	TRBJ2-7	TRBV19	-	CASSISEGDEQYF	TGTGCCAGTAGTATAAGTGAAGGAGATGAGCAGTACTTC
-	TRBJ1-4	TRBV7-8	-	CASSRGLAIEKLFF	TGTGCCAGCAGCAGAGGCCTCGCGATTGAAAAACTGTTTTTT
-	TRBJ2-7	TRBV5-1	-	CASSLVAAYEQYF	TGCGCCAGCAGCTTGGTGGCAGCATACGAGCAGTACTTC
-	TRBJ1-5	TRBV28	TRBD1	CASITGGANNQPQHF	TGTGCCAGCATCACAGGGGGGGCTAACAATCAGCCCCAGCATTTT
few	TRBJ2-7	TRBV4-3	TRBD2	CASSQALAGVYEQYF	TGCGCCAGCAGCCAAGCTCTAGCGGGAGTCTACGAGCAGTACTTC
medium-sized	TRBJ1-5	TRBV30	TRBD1	CAWSPGQGAQPQHF	TGTGCCTGGAGTCCCGGACAGGGGGCTCAGCCCCAGCATTTT
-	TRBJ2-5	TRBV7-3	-	CASSLEGFETQYF	TGTGCCAGCAGCTTAGAAGGGTTTGAGACCCAGTACTTC
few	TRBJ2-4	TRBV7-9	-	CASSLKGVAKNIQYF	TGTGCCAGCAGCTTAAAGGGTGTAGCCAAAAACATTCAGTACTTC
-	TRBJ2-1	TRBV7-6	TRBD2	CASSDKTSGDYNEQFF	TGTGCCAGCAGCGATAAGACTAGCGGAGATTACAATGAGCAGTTCTTC
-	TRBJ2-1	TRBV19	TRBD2	CASSRGGNYNEQFF	TGTGCCAGTAGTCGGGGGGGCAACTACAATGAGCAGTTCTTC